This TCR beta chain came from a study of blood T cells in healthy people across ages. Study observations and caveats: Older age went with lower TCR beta diversity per million T cells, in a roughly linear way. In long-lived donors, naive CD4+ cell counts and diversity exceeded those of aged donors.

Points on this clonotype: What it recognizes is unknown.

A second 7 to 11 cycle PCR used barcoded and J-beta primers. TCRdb re-analysed the 5' RACE reads in MiXCR, keeping a single row per CDR3 protein. The sample includes about 1.1 million distinct CDR3 sequences, approximately 38% of them seen just once. This CDR3 is built from 15 residues. Trimming took off 3 bases at V and 7 bases at J, with 17 bases between the two ends. The germline V gene encodes CDR1 KGHDR and CDR2 SFDVKD. This sequence originates from a man between 18 and 29 years old in good health. The gene calls are TRBV24-1 and TRBJ1-2; possible D gene TRBD1, 6 bases. Sequencing was done on a sample of blood. As DNA, the CDR3 is TGTGCCACCAGTGATACCCAGGGGAACATCGGTGGCTACACCTTC. Protein product: CATSDTQGNIGGYTF.